This is a list of T cell receptor beta chains from one sample in a study of blood T cell repertoires in COVID-19. This table comes from immunoSEQ multiplex PCR, and its TCRdb copy is limited to in-frame clones, with some not included. This table holds over 150,000 clones, 70% to 90% found once. The sequencing sample was made of peripheral blood. The receptor set was obtained from a man aged 45 to 65 with active or convalescent COVID-19. CDR3s include the opening cysteine and the closing phenylalanine or tryptophan. D genes are given only for firm matches. Clone size is not always given. Where it is, it says once, few, many or a class for expanded clones.

V gene: TRBV27
D gene: TRBD1
clone size: .
J gene: TRBJ1-2
CDR3 DNA: TGTGCCAGCAGGGAACAGGGGGTTGACGATGGCTACACCTTC
CDR3 protein: CASREQGVDDGYTF

V gene: TRBV7-9
D gene: TRBD1
clone size: .
J gene: TRBJ1-6
CDR3 DNA: TGTGCCAGCACAAATCAGGGGGGAAATTCACCCCTCCACTTT
CDR3 protein: CASTNQGGNSPLHF

V gene: TRBV7-6
D gene: TRBD2
clone size: .
J gene: TRBJ2-7
CDR3 DNA: TGTGCCAGCAGCTTAAGATCGGCTAGCGGGGAGAACTCCTACGAGCAGTACTTC
CDR3 protein: CASSLRSASGENSYEQYF

V gene: TRBV5-1
D gene: TRBD1
clone size: .
J gene: TRBJ1-4
CDR3 DNA: TGCGCCAGCAGCTTGGGAGGGGGCTGGACGGCAACTAATGAAAAACTGTTTTTT
CDR3 protein: CASSLGGGWTATNEKLFF

V gene: TRBV19
D gene: .
clone size: .
J gene: TRBJ1-1
CDR3 DNA: TGTGCCAGTAGCCCCGGCCGGGAGCGGATTACTGAAGCTTTCTTT
CDR3 protein: CASSPGRERITEAFF

V gene: TRBV5-1
D gene: .
clone size: .
J gene: TRBJ1-3
CDR3 DNA: TGCGCCAGCAGGGAAGCCACTAACTCTGGAAACACCATATATTTT
CDR3 protein: CASREATNSGNTIYF

V gene: TRBV5-5
D gene: TRBD2
clone size: .
J gene: TRBJ2-7
CDR3 DNA: TGTGCCAGCAGCTTGGCCCCACTAGCGGGCCTCTCCTACGAGCAGTACTTC
CDR3 protein: CASSLAPLAGLSYEQYF

V gene: TRBV7-3
D gene: TRBD1
clone size: .
J gene: TRBJ2-2
CDR3 DNA: TGTGCCAGCAGCTTAACGGGTCGGCAGGGGGCGAGCACCGGGGAGCTGTTTTTT
CDR3 protein: CASSLTGRQGASTGELFF

V gene: TRBV6-2/TRBV6-3
D gene: .
clone size: few
J gene: TRBJ2-7
CDR3 DNA: TGTGCCAGCAGTTACTCAACCCGGGGAAGTAGGGACGAGCAGTACTTC
CDR3 protein: CASSYSTRGSRDEQYF

V gene: TRBV10-1
D gene: TRBD1
clone size: .
J gene: TRBJ1-2
CDR3 DNA: TGCGCCAGCAGTGAGTCGGCCGGACAGGGAACTTATGGCTACACCTTC
CDR3 protein: CASSESAGQGTYGYTF

V gene: TRBV30
D gene: TRBD2
clone size: .
J gene: TRBJ2-1
CDR3 DNA: TGTGCCTGGAGCCCGGGACTAGGGGGTTGGGAGCAGTTCTTC
CDR3 protein: CAWSPGLGGWEQFF

V gene: TRBV2
D gene: TRBD2
clone size: once
J gene: TRBJ2-1
CDR3 DNA: TGTGCCAGCCAAACCGGACTAGCGGGAGCGAGGAATTACAATGAGCAGTTCTTC
CDR3 protein: CASQTGLAGARNYNEQFF

V gene: TRBV13
D gene: TRBD2
clone size: .
J gene: TRBJ2-2
CDR3 DNA: TGTGCCAGCAGCTCTAGCGGGGGGTCCACCGGGGAGCTGTTTTTT
CDR3 protein: CASSSSGGSTGELFF

V gene: TRBV2
D gene: TRBD1
clone size: .
J gene: TRBJ2-5
CDR3 DNA: TGTGCCAGCAGTGAAGAGAGAATAGCCAGGGGGGAGACCCAGTACTTC
CDR3 protein: CASSEERIARGETQYF

V gene: TRBV19
D gene: TRBD1
clone size: .
J gene: TRBJ2-3
CDR3 DNA: TGTGCCAGTGGGGGACAGCACACAGATACGCAGTATTTT
CDR3 protein: CASGGQHTDTQYF

V gene: TRBV4-2
D gene: TRBD1
clone size: .
J gene: TRBJ2-3
CDR3 DNA: TGTGCCAGCAGCCAAGTCAAGGGGGCTATTCCGACAGATACGCAGTATTTT
CDR3 protein: CASSQVKGAIPTDTQYF

V gene: TRBV7-9
D gene: .
clone size: .
J gene: TRBJ2-6
CDR3 DNA: TGTGCCAGCAGCTGGAACACAGCCGGGGCCAACGTCCTGACTTTC
CDR3 protein: CASSWNTAGANVLTF

V gene: TRBV9
D gene: .
clone size: .
J gene: TRBJ2-1
CDR3 DNA: TGTGCCAGCAGCACAAACAGGGCAGAGAACTACAATGAGCAGTTCTTC
CDR3 protein: CASSTNRAENYNEQFF

V gene: TRBV25-1
D gene: TRBD1
clone size: .
J gene: TRBJ2-7
CDR3 DNA: TGTGCCAGCAGTACAGGGGAGCAACGGCACGAGCAGTACTTC
CDR3 protein: CASSTGEQRHEQYF

V gene: TRBV12-3/TRBV12-4
D gene: .
clone size: .
J gene: TRBJ1-5
CDR3 DNA: TGTGCCAGCAGTTTGTCATCCCGGCAGCCCCAGCATTTT
CDR3 protein: CASSLSSRQPQHF

V gene: TRBV1
D gene: .
clone size: .
J gene: TRBJ1-1
CDR3 DNA: TGCACCAGCAGCCAAGATTTTAGGGGTACCGGGACAGGGATTTTTGTGAACACTGAAGCTTTCTTT
CDR3 protein: CTSSQDFRGTGTGIFVNTEAFF

V gene: TRBV19
D gene: TRBD2
clone size: .
J gene: TRBJ2-3
CDR3 DNA: TGTGCCAGTAGTAGTAGCGGGGGGGCCATAGATACGCAGTATTTT
CDR3 protein: CASSSSGGAIDTQYF

V gene: TRBV5-1
D gene: .
clone size: .
J gene: TRBJ2-5
CDR3 DNA: TGCGCCAGCAGGGTGGAGGCGCAAGAGACCCAGTACTTC
CDR3 protein: CASRVEAQETQYF

V gene: TRBV18
D gene: TRBD2
clone size: .
J gene: TRBJ2-5
CDR3 DNA: TGTGCCAGCTCACCGACGGCCGGGAGGGAGACCCAGTACTTC
CDR3 protein: CASSPTAGRETQYF

V gene: TRBV3-1/TRBV3-2
D gene: TRBD1
clone size: .
J gene: TRBJ2-7
CDR3 DNA: TGTGCCAGCAGCCCGACAGGGGCCAACGAGCAGTACTTC
CDR3 protein: CASSPTGANEQYF

V gene: TRBV3-1/TRBV3-2
D gene: TRBD2
clone size: .
J gene: TRBJ2-7
CDR3 DNA: TGTGCCAGCAGCCAAGATAGGCCGGGACTAGCGGGAGCGACCTACGAGCAGTACTTC
CDR3 protein: CASSQDRPGLAGATYEQYF

V gene: TRBV14
D gene: TRBD2
clone size: .
J gene: TRBJ2-3
CDR3 DNA: TGTGCCAGCAGCCCGGCGGGACTAACAGATACGCAGTATTTT
CDR3 protein: CASSPAGLTDTQYF

V gene: TRBV23-1
D gene: TRBD1
clone size: .
J gene: TRBJ1-5
CDR3 DNA: TGCGCCAGCAAAACAGACAGGGGGCTGAATCAGCCCCAGCATTTT
CDR3 protein: CASKTDRGLNQPQHF

V gene: TRBV18
D gene: .
clone size: once
J gene: TRBJ2-3
CDR3 DNA: TGTGCCAGCTCACCACCTTCTTGGAGGTCCACAGATACGCAGTATTTT
CDR3 protein: CASSPPSWRSTDTQYF

V gene: TRBV29-1
D gene: TRBD1
clone size: .
J gene: TRBJ1-2
CDR3 DNA: TGCAGCGTTCCTCCGCCGGGACAGGGGGACTACCGCTCTGGCTACACCTTC
CDR3 protein: CSVPPPGQGDYRSGYTF

V gene: TRBV30
D gene: .
clone size: .
J gene: TRBJ1-4
CDR3 DNA: TGTGCCTGGAGTGTAAACAGGGCGTCTGAAAAACTGTTTTTT
CDR3 protein: CAWSVNRASEKLFF

V gene: TRBV25-1
D gene: TRBD1
clone size: .
J gene: TRBJ2-2
CDR3 DNA: TGTGCCAGCAGTGGAACAGGGGGCGGATCGGGGACCGGGGAGCTGTTTTTT
CDR3 protein: CASSGTGGGSGTGELFF

V gene: TRBV7-6
D gene: TRBD2
clone size: .
J gene: TRBJ2-1
CDR3 DNA: TGTGCCAGCAGCTTAGATAAGCGGGGATACAATGAGCAGTTCTTC
CDR3 protein: CASSLDKRGYNEQFF

V gene: TRBV7-3
D gene: .
clone size: .
J gene: TRBJ2-1
CDR3 DNA: TGTGCCAGCAGCTTACTTATGACTAGTCTCAATGAGCAGTTCTTC
CDR3 protein: CASSLLMTSLNEQFF

V gene: TRBV3-1/TRBV3-2
D gene: TRBD1
clone size: once
J gene: TRBJ1-4
CDR3 DNA: TGTGCCAGCAGCCAAGCATACCCCCCACAGGGGGACAGAGAAAAACTGTTTTTT
CDR3 protein: CASSQAYPPQGDREKLFF

V gene: TRBV7-2
D gene: .
clone size: .
J gene: TRBJ2-7
CDR3 DNA: TGTGCCAGCAGCTTAGGAGGAAACTCGAGGCTCTACGAGCAGTACTTC
CDR3 protein: CASSLGGNSRLYEQYF

V gene: TRBV7-9
D gene: TRBD2
clone size: .
J gene: TRBJ2-1
CDR3 DNA: TGTGCCAGCAGAAGGACTAGCTCTGGGTTCTTC
CDR3 protein: CASRRTSSGFF

V gene: TRBV6-5
D gene: .
clone size: .
J gene: TRBJ2-7
CDR3 DNA: TGTGCCAGCACCGGAGACGTAGGCTCCGAGCAGTACTTC
CDR3 protein: CASTGDVGSEQYF

V gene: TRBV19
D gene: .
clone size: once
J gene: TRBJ1-4
CDR3 DNA: TGTGCCAGTAGTATGGGGAGTACCTCTAATGAAAAACTGTTTTTT
CDR3 protein: CASSMGSTSNEKLFF

V gene: TRBV21-1
D gene: .
clone size: .
J gene: TRBJ1-1
CDR3 DNA: TGTGCCAGCAGCATCTCGGCGGGGGGAAACACTGAAGCTTTCTTT
CDR3 protein: CASSISAGGNTEAFF

V gene: TRBV6-2/TRBV6-3
D gene: .
clone size: .
J gene: TRBJ1-2
CDR3 DNA: TGTGCCAGCAGCGCGAACAGGGCGACCAACTATGGCTACACCTTC
CDR3 protein: CASSANRATNYGYTF

V gene: TRBV4-1
D gene: TRBD1
clone size: .
J gene: TRBJ1-6
CDR3 DNA: TGCGCCAGCAGCCAAGATCACAGGGGCAATTCACCCCTCCACTTT
CDR3 protein: CASSQDHRGNSPLHF

V gene: TRBV7-9
D gene: .
clone size: .
J gene: TRBJ2-5
CDR3 DNA: TGTGCCAGCAGCTTAGCTAACCAAGAGACCCAGTACTTC
CDR3 protein: CASSLANQETQYF

V gene: TRBV18
D gene: TRBD1
clone size: .
J gene: TRBJ1-2
CDR3 DNA: TGTGCCAGCTCACCCCTCGGACAGGGAGACTATGGCTACACCTTC
CDR3 protein: CASSPLGQGDYGYTF